This is a list of T cell receptor beta chains from one sample in a study of blood T cell repertoires in COVID-19. The data were produced by immunoSEQ multiplex PCR, yet TCRdb's version contains in-frame clones alone and is incomplete. The profile shows approximately 280,000 clones, 85% of them singletons. Sample: PBMCs or T cells enriched from blood (not recorded which). The source of these receptors is a woman in her fifties or sixties who had recovered from COVID-19. The CDR3 runs from the conserved cysteine through the conserved F or W. The order of the fields is CDR3 DNA, CDR3 protein, D gene, V gene, J gene, clone size. D genes are given only for firm matches. Size tells how often a clone was seen (once, few, many) or the class of an expanded clone, and some rows leave it out.

TGTGCCAGCAGCTTTCGGACAGGACCTAACTATGGCTACACCTTC	CASSFRTGPNYGYTF	TRBD1	TRBV5-4	TRBJ1-2	.
TGTGCCAGCTCGCACGAGACAGGCGGGACCGGGGAGCTGTTTTTT	CASSHETGGTGELFF	.	TRBV18	TRBJ2-2	few
TGCGCCAGCAGCCCCGGGGAGCGCAATCAGCCCCAGCATTTT	CASSPGERNQPQHF	.	TRBV5-1	TRBJ1-5	.
TGTGCCAGCAGCCAGCCAGGGTCAGACTATGGCTACACCTTC	CASSQPGSDYGYTF	.	TRBV4-2	TRBJ1-2	.
TGTGCCAGCAGTGATAGTTATGGCGGGGGACCTACCTACGAGCAGTACTTC	CASSDSYGGGPTYEQYF	TRBD2	TRBV25-1	TRBJ2-7	.
TGCGCCAGCGAAGATCCGATCGGTAATTCACCCCTCCACTTT	CASEDPIGNSPLHF	.	TRBV10-2	TRBJ1-6	.
TGTGCCAGCAGCCCGCTCAGGGGAGCCACTGAAGCTTTCTTT	CASSPLRGATEAFF	.	TRBV3-1/TRBV3-2	TRBJ1-1	.
TGTGCCAGCAGCTTTATATATTCTGAAGCTTTCTTT	CASSFIYSEAFF	.	TRBV11-2	TRBJ1-1	.
TGTGCCGGAGGGACTAGCGGGATCCAGGAGCAGTTCTTC	CAGGTSGIQEQFF	TRBD2	TRBV6-5	TRBJ2-1	.
TGTGCCAGTATCCAAAGGACGGGGGGCAATCAGCCCCAGCATTTT	CASIQRTGGNQPQHF	.	TRBV19	TRBJ1-5	.
TGTGCCATCAGTGCGGGGGGGCACTCACCCCTCCACTTT	CAISAGGHSPLHF	.	TRBV10-3	TRBJ1-6	.
TGTGCCAGCAGCTGGGGGGCAACTAATGAAAAACTGTTTTTT	CASSWGATNEKLFF	.	TRBV13	TRBJ1-4	.
TGTGCCAGCAGCTCGGAGGTGAACACTGAAGCTTTCTTT	CASSSEVNTEAFF	.	TRBV5-5	TRBJ1-1	.
TGTGCCAGCAAAACCGGGACAGGGACAGATACGCAGTATTTT	CASKTGTGTDTQYF	TRBD1	TRBV6-5	TRBJ2-3	.
TGCAGCGGCCAAACAGGGGCTGAAGCTTTCTTT	CSGQTGAEAFF	TRBD1	TRBV29-1	TRBJ1-1	.
TGTGCCAGTAGTGGAGTTAACAGGGAAGGCGAGTATCAGCCCCAGCATTTT	CASSGVNREGEYQPQHF	.	TRBV19	TRBJ1-5	once
TGTGCCAGCAGCCCCGGGACCTACGAGCAGTACTTC	CASSPGTYEQYF	.	TRBV7-9	TRBJ2-7	.
TGCAGCGTTGCCCTCCGCTACGAGCAGTACTTC	CSVALRYEQYF	.	TRBV29-1	TRBJ2-7	many
TGTGCCAGCAGCCCCCAAAACCAGGGTCAGGGAGGAGGGTATGGCTACACCTTC	CASSPQNQGQGGGYGYTF	.	TRBV5-4	TRBJ1-2	.
TGTGCCAGCTCACTAGGACAACCGAACACCGGGGAGCTGTTTTTT	CASSLGQPNTGELFF	.	TRBV18	TRBJ2-2	.
TGTGCCAGCAGTACCGGGACAGGGTTTTACGAGCAGTACTTC	CASSTGTGFYEQYF	TRBD1	TRBV27	TRBJ2-7	.